One and the same sample provided the 13 T cell receptor beta chains below, sequenced in a study of response to subunit inactivated influenza vaccine. MiXCR, applied by TCRdb to the RT-PCR reads, yields one record per CDR3 protein. Of over 400,000 distinct CDR3 sequences listed, under 15% are singletons. This specimen was PBMCs from blood, taken roughly 45 days after vaccination. The receptors stem from a middle-aged man who received an inactivated influenza vaccine.

The V call is TRBV10-3, the J call TRBJ2-3; D is perhaps TRBD1 (6 bases). The CDR3 extends over 16 amino acids. CDR1 is ENHRY, CDR2 SYGVKD, per germline. The V end lost 0 bases, the J end lost 4 bases, and 14 bases lay between the germline ends. The DNA for the CDR3 is TGTGCCATCAGTGAGTCCCGTACAGGGAGTGCAGATACGCAGTATTTT. It is translated as CAISESRTGSADTQYF.

CDR3 amino acids: CASSRRDRNEKLFF. The CDR3 DNA reads TGTGCCAGCAGTCGGCGAGACAGGAATGAAAAACTGTTTTTT. The J gene is TRBJ1-4, the V gene TRBV6-1; a weak D match, TRBD1 (6 bases). The CDR3 length is 14 residues. V was clipped by 5 bases and J by 5 bases, with 12 bases between them. CDR1 and CDR2 from the germline V gene are MNHNS and SASEGT.

This clonotype turned up a few times. The chain joins TRBV6-2 or TRBV6-3 to TRBJ2-4, with 7 bases fitting TRBD1. CDR1 is MNHEY, CDR2 SVGEGT, per germline. After removal of 6 bases from V and 0 bases from J, the junction contained 11 bases not matched to a gene. The CDR3 is 17 amino acids. CDR3 bases: TGTGCCAGCAGGGAGGTTGGGACAGCCAAAGCCAAAAACATTCAGTACTTC. The encoded protein is CASREVGTAKAKNIQYF.

There are many counts of this clonotype. The chain joins TRBV7-2 to TRBJ1-2, with a weak D call TRBD1 (5 bases). V lost 3 bases and J 4 bases, leaving 15 bases between the germline ends. This CDR3 comprises 15 residues. CDR1 is SGHTA and CDR2 is FQGNSA in the germline V gene. DNA of the CDR3: TGTGCCAGCAGCTTCCGGGACTTGGGGCGCTATGGCTACACCTTC. Translated, it gives CASSFRDLGRYGYTF.

This clonotype has at least ten counts. This chain connects TRBV2 to TRBJ1-1; perhaps TRBD1 as D (5 bases). Trimming shortened V by 10 bases and J by 1 base, and 16 bases separated the two germline ends. Germline lookup yields CDR1 SNHLY and CDR2 FYNNEI. This CDR3 has 14 amino acids. In nucleotides, the CDR3 is TGTGCCACCGACCCGAGGGGCTCGAACACTGAAGCTTTCTTT. Encoded protein: CATDPRGSNTEAFF.

In regard to this clonotype: One base away lies a much larger clone, so this may be a sequencing read error. The genes are TRBV5-5 and TRBJ2-1, with a possible D match to TRBD1 (5 bases). CDR1 is SGHKS and CDR2 is YYEKEE in the germline V gene (reference sequence). The CDR3 is 17 residues long. CDR3 bases: TGTGCCAGCAGCTTGGCCCTCAGGGCGTACTCCTACAAAGAGCAGTTCTTC. It translates to CASSLALRAYSYKEQFF.

The chain combines TRBV7-2 with TRBJ2-7, with D hard to call. Germline V CDR1 and CDR2: SGHTA, FQGNSA. Trimming cost V 5 bases and J 3 bases, with 11 bases left between them. CDR3 size: 13 residues. DNA for the CDR3: TGTGCCAGCAGCCCAGGCTATTTCTACGAGCAGTACTTC. Translated: CASSPGYFYEQYF. The full variable domain, with the rest looked up from reference TRBV7-2 and TRBJ2-7, is GAGVSQSPSNKVTEKGKDVELRCDPISGHTALYWYRQSLGQGLEFLIYFQGNSAPDKSGLPSDRFSAERTGGSVSTLTIQRTQQEDSAVYLCASSPGYFYEQYFGPGTRLTVT.

This clonotype was counted between two and nine times. The V and J genes are TRBV5-4 and TRBJ2-7; TRBD1 agrees at 9 bases. The CDR3 extends over 15 amino acids. V shed 1 base, J shed 2 bases, and the junction held 4 bases outside the gene matches. Germline values: CDR1 SGHNT, CDR2 YYREEE (reference sequence). CDR3 residues: CASSLPGQGPYEQYF. In DNA form, the CDR3 reads TGTGCCAGCAGCTTGCCGGGACAGGGACCCTACGAGCAGTACTTC.

The chain joins TRBV6-1 to TRBJ1-1; the D is unclear. The CDR3 consists of 14 residues. V lost 2 bases to trimming and J lost 5 bases, with 12 bases between them. Germline CDR1 and CDR2: MNHNS and SASEGT. The CDR3 is CASSENSGKTEAFF. In nucleotides, the CDR3 is TGTGCCAGCAGTGAAAATTCTGGGAAAACTGAAGCTTTCTTT.

CDR3 bases: TGCAGTGCGGGGCGGTCGTCCAATTCACCCCTCCACTTT. This codes for CSAGRSSNSPLHF. The chain couples TRBV20-1 to TRBJ1-6, with D possibly TRBD1 on 5 matching bases. V was cut by 6 bases and J by 7 bases, with 13 bases left in between. The CDR3 runs to 13 residues. Germline values: CDR1 DFQATT, CDR2 SNEGSKA (reference sequence).

The J gene is TRBJ2-7, the V gene TRBV28; perhaps TRBD1 as D (6 bases). V lost 5 bases and J lost 3, with 26 bases in between. In germline, CDR1 is MDHEN, CDR2 SYDVKM. The CDR3 has 18 amino acids. CDR3 in amino acids: CASSPAPEMGAVSYEQYF. CDR3 bases: TGTGCCAGCAGTCCCGCCCCCGAGATGGGGGCCGTTAGCTACGAGCAGTACTTC.

V and J are TRBV20-1 and TRBJ1-5, with 9 bases identical to TRBD1. The V segment lost 1 base and the J segment 7 bases; nucleotides outside the gene matches: 8. Germline values: CDR1 DFQATT, CDR2 SNEGSKA (reference sequence). The CDR3 totals 15 residues. CDR3 nucleotide sequence: TGCAGTGCTAGAGTGAAAACAGGGGGCTTGCAGCCCCAGCATTTT. Translation gives CSARVKTGGLQPQHF.

J is TRBJ1-2 and V is TRBV20-1, with 7 bases identical to TRBD1. The CDR3 runs 13 residues. Trimming removed 3 bases from V and 8 bases from J; junction bases left unmatched: 9. The germline CDR1 and CDR2 sequences are DFQATT and SNEGSKA (reference sequence). The DNA of the CDR3 is TGCAGTGCTAGTCCCGACAGGGTGTTAGGCTACACCTTC. Encoded protein: CSASPDRVLGYTF.